These 14 T cell receptor beta chains were all obtained from the same sample, sequenced in a study of T cell repertoires in cytomegalovirus infection. No antigens are known for them. TCRdb reprocessed the reads with MiXCR, giving one entry per CDR3 protein. The sample records 350,000 to 400,000 distinct CDR3 sequences, about 34% being singletons. Sequences were derived from cultured PBMCs, sampled from culture after CMV antigen stimulation. All receptors derive from a human donor in good health (CMV status not recorded). Some clones in this sample may be carry-over from other donors' samples.

DNA of the CDR3: TGTGCCAGCAGCCAAGTAGAGGGAGCGGCATATGAGCAGTTCTTC. Translation gives CASSQVEGAAYEQFF. The chain combines TRBV3-1 with TRBJ2-1; D might be TRBD2 (5 bases). The CDR3 length is 15 residues. Trimming pared 1 base from V and 8 bases from J, leaving 15 bases between. Per the germline V gene, CDR1 is LGHDT and CDR2 is YNNKEL (reference sequence).

This clonotype was seen more than once but under ten times. The chain links TRBV19 to TRBJ1-6; D perhaps matches TRBD1 (5 bases). From germline, CDR1 is LNHDA and CDR2 SQIVND (reference sequence). V was trimmed by 7 bases and J by 9 bases, leaving 31 bases between them. The CDR3 is 19 amino acids. The DNA for the CDR3 is TGTGCCAGTACCGAAGGGCCAGGGTCTCCTGGCTCCTTGGGTTCACCCCTCCACTTT. This translates into CASTEGPGSPGSLGSPLHF.

The rearrangement uses TRBV4-3 and TRBJ1-2, with TRBD1 identical over 7 bases. V lost 4 bases and J lost 0; bases outside the gene matches: 11. Germline loops: CDR1 LGHNA, CDR2 YSLEER. The CDR3 is made up of 17 amino acids. CDR3 protein: CASSPREGTEANYGYTF. CDR3 nucleotide sequence: TGCGCCAGCAGCCCCCGGGAGGGGACAGAGGCTAACTATGGCTACACCTTC.

V and J are TRBV19 and TRBJ2-7; 11 positions agree with TRBD2. J was trimmed by 0 bases and V by 6 bases; bases with no gene match: 7. The CDR3 contains 16 residues. The germline V gene has CDR1 LNHDA and CDR2 SQIVND (reference sequence). The CDR3 loop is CASSTPTSGSSYEQYF. DNA of the CDR3: TGTGCCAGTAGCACCCCAACTAGCGGGAGCTCCTACGAGCAGTACTTC.

This clonotype was picked up many times. The rearrangement uses TRBV7-8 and TRBJ2-1, with D perhaps TRBD2 (5 bases). V dropped 5 bases and J dropped 5 bases, with 19 bases sitting between them. The germline CDR1 and CDR2 sequences are SGHVS and FQNEAQ. This CDR3 comprises 16 residues. The CDR3 protein is CASSPPASGLNNEQFF. The CDR3 nucleotides read TGTGCCAGCAGCCCCCCTGCAAGCGGTCTTAACAATGAGCAGTTCTTC.

This clonotype was detected a few times. The chain employs TRBV6-2 or TRBV6-3 and TRBJ2-7, with D perhaps TRBD2 (6 bases). The CDR3 covers 15 residues. The germline V gene has CDR1 MNHEY and CDR2 SVGEGT. Trimming left V 6 bases short and J 2 bases short, with 17 bases between. Here the CDR3 reads CASSDPASAAYEQYF. CDR3 coding DNA: TGTGCCAGCAGCGACCCCGCTAGCGCGGCCTACGAGCAGTACTTC.

The chain links TRBV28 to TRBJ1-1; D is unresolved. Germline CDR1 reads MDHEN; CDR2 reads SYDVKM. The CDR3 runs 16 residues. Trimming removed 5 bases at V and 2 bases at J, with 18 bases between. CDR3 loop: CASSLRTTLVNTEAFF. CDR3 coding DNA: TGTGCCAGCAGTCTTAGGACCACCCTAGTTAACACTGAAGCTTTCTTT.

There are many counts of this clonotype. The V call is TRBV7-2, the J call TRBJ2-7; D is ambiguous. CDR3 size: 11 residues. Trimming cost V 3 bases and J 0 bases, with 0 bases left between them. Germline CDR1 is SGHTA and CDR2 is FQGNSA. The CDR3 region is CASSFSYEQYF. Written as DNA, the CDR3 is TGTGCCAGCAGCTTCTCCTACGAGCAGTACTTC.

The chain has TRBV19 and TRBJ1-2; the match to TRBD1 covers 7 bases. This CDR3 is 11 amino acids long. V was clipped by 7 bases and J by 8 bases; unmatched bases: 4. Germline CDR1 and CDR2: LNHDA and SQIVND (reference sequence). CDR3 protein: CASMSQGGYTF. CDR3 DNA sequence: TGTGCCAGTATGTCACAGGGGGGCTACACCTTC.

This clonotype was seen more than once but under ten times. This rearrangement joins TRBV7-8 to TRBJ2-5, with unresolved D. The length of the CDR3 is 14 residues. CDR1 and CDR2 (germline): SGHVS, FQNEAQ. Trimming cost V 0 bases and J 0 bases, with 5 bases left between them. The CDR3 loop is CASSLAPDQETQYF. As DNA, the CDR3 is TGTGCCAGCAGCTTAGCGCCGGACCAAGAGACCCAGTACTTC. Combining the CDR3 with reference TRBV7-8 and TRBJ2-5 gives the whole variable domain GAGVSQSPRYKVAKRGQDVALRCDPISGHVSLFWYQQALGQGPEFLTYFQNEAQLDKSGLPSDRFFAERPEGSVSTLKIQRTQQEDSAVYLCASSLAPDQETQYFGPGTRLLVL.

The chain recombines TRBV6-1 with TRBJ2-4; TRBD2 matches at 9 bases. Germline lookup yields CDR1 MNHNS and CDR2 SASEGT. V lost 4 bases to trimming and J lost 7 bases; unmatched junction nucleotides: 11. The CDR3 runs 16 residues. This CDR3 reads CASSALSRSGSNIQYF. In nucleotides, the CDR3 is TGTGCCAGCAGTGCGTTGTCTCGTAGCGGGAGTAACATTCAGTACTTC.

This clonotype occurred many times. The chain uses TRBV6-5 and TRBJ2-7; no reliable D call. CDR3 length: 15 residues. Per germline, CDR1 MNHEY and CDR2 SVGAGI. V was cut by 2 bases and J by 3 bases, with 14 bases left in between. The CDR3 spells CASSYGPGPLYEQYF. CDR3 DNA: TGTGCCAGCAGTTACGGTCCGGGCCCTCTCTACGAGCAGTACTTC.

The chain is built from TRBV6-5 and TRBJ2-2; D might be TRBD2 (6 bases). The CDR3 runs to 16 residues. The V end was cut by 4 bases, the J end by 2 bases, with 14 bases between. Germline CDR1 MNHEY, CDR2 SVGAGI. As DNA, the CDR3 is TGTGCCAGCAGTTGGAGCGGGCGGTTAAACACCGGGGAGCTGTTTTTT. This encodes CASSWSGRLNTGELFF.

V is TRBV7-6 and J is TRBJ1-1; the D is unclear. CDR1 is SGHVS, CDR2 FNYEAQ, per germline. This CDR3 has 13 residues. Deletions cut 5 bases from V and 1 base from J, with 8 bases between. The CDR3 region has the DNA TGTGCCAGCAGCCCGCCCACGAACACTGAAGCTTTCTTT. It is translated as CASSPPTNTEAFF.